Sequencing of this T cell receptor beta chain was carried out in a study of T cells in Graves' hyperthyroidism and ophthalmopathy. As for the study in general: Specimen type is peripheral blood, collected at initial diagnosis prior to any treatment.

This clonotype has ten or more counts. What it recognizes is unknown. Trimming took 5 bases from V and 2 from J; bases not matched to a gene: 5. Germline CDR1 and CDR2: SGHTA and FQGTGA. There are 18 residues in the CDR3. Investigators excluded patients with uncontrolled infection, other autoimmune disease, pregnancy or lactation. Diagnostic decisions used clinical symptoms, serum thyroxine and TRAb, thyroid ultrasound and orbital computed tomography. Amplified TCR beta CDR3 regions came from RNA transcripts. The HTBI primer set was used in a first-round RT-PCR of the TCR CDR3. TCRdb itself ran the multiplex PCR reads through MiXCR, one entry per CDR3 protein. In the table there are nearly 600,000 distinct CDR3 sequences, over 12% of which are singletons. General study points: From stable hyperthyroidism, ophthalmopathy was separated by a 13 V-J model.

The source is a woman younger than 35 with Graves' ophthalmopathy. Input material: blood. The J gene is TRBJ2-6, the V gene TRBV7-3, with 14 bases matching TRBD2. The CDR3 sequence: CASSTPGLAGAGANVLTF. For the CDR3, the DNA is TGTGCCAGCAGCACTCCGGGACTAGCGGGAGCTGGGGCCAACGTCCTGACTTTC.